The clone carrying this T cell receptor beta chain was detected only a few times. This specimen comes from a study of beta chain features in type 1 diabetes. cDNA synthesis used the whole RNA isolate, giving expressed TCRB sequences. Sequencing used immunoSEQ multiplex PCR; TCRdb keeps in-frame clones, though not all of them. The sample has a few hundred thousand clones, less than 15% seen once. Trimming stripped 5 bases from V and 1 base from J, with 26 bases between. The CDR3 covers 19 residues. In germline, CDR1 is SGHTA, CDR2 FQGTGA. The rearrangement links TRBV7-3 to TRBJ1-1; D might be TRBD1 (5 bases). What was sequenced was naive CD4+ T cells from blood. This TCR was recovered from a woman aged 18-29 years in good health. The CDR3 loop is CASSPWSGGFGMRNTEAFF. DNA of the CDR3: TGTGCCAGCAGCCCCTGGAGTGGGGGGTTTGGTATGAGGAACACTGAAGCTTTCTTT.